Below are 3 T cell receptor beta chains sequenced from a single sample in a study of T cells in pancreatic ductal adenocarcinoma. Profiling relied on immunoSEQ multiplex PCR, and the TCRdb table lists in-frame clones only, not all of them. The sample consists of about 9,400 clones, roughly 70% of them appearing once. Surgery without prior neoadjuvant therapy was the treatment of the selected pancreatic ductal adenocarcinoma patients. Sequencing input: pancreatic tumor tissue. The receptor source for this set is a human donor with pancreatic ductal adenocarcinoma.

This chain connects TRBV5-6 to TRBJ2-5; D not resolved. Trimming took off 1 base at V and 0 bases at J, with 10 bases between the two ends. The CDR3 spans 15 residues. Germline V CDR1 and CDR2: SGHDT, YYEEEE. The CDR3 DNA sequence: TGTGCCAGCAGCTTGTATAGGGCCTACCAAGAGACCCAGTACTTC. This codes for CASSLYRAYQETQYF.

V and J are TRBV20-1 and TRBJ1-1; tentative D call: TRBD1 (6 bases). Germline loops: CDR1 DFQATT, CDR2 SNEGSKA (reference sequence). The CDR3 has 11 residues. The CDR3 DNA sequence: TGCAGCCCCCAGGGGAGCACTGAAGCTTTCTTT. It codes for CSPQGSTEAFF.

The chain couples TRBV5-1 to TRBJ2-1, with D unresolved. V was trimmed by 6 bases and J by 4 bases, leaving 11 bases between them. The CDR3 covers 13 residues. CDR1 SGHRS and CDR2 YFSETQ come from the germline V gene. The CDR3 loop is CASTPPSYNEQFF. CDR3 nucleotide sequence: TGCGCCAGCACCCCACCTTCGTACAATGAGCAGTTCTTC.